This passage covers 26 T cell receptor beta chains from one sample sequenced in a study of blood T cells in healthy people across ages. For the second PCR, which ran for roughly 6 to 12 cycles, a sample-barcoded 5' primer and a J-beta primer mix were used. Each CDR3 protein is one row after TCRdb ran MiXCR on the 5' RACE reads. The sample shows 1.5 million to 2 million distinct CDR3 sequences, roughly 32% of them seen only once. The sample comprised blood. The receptors were gathered from a woman in her 30s in good health.

This clonotype was counted between two and nine times. The V gene is TRBV10-3, the J gene TRBJ2-7; possible D gene TRBD2, 5 bases. The germline V gene has CDR1 ENHRY and CDR2 SYGVKD. V shed 7 bases and J shed 5 bases, with 9 bases lying between them. This CDR3 has 11 amino acids. The chain's CDR3 is CAIMKADEQYF. The CDR3 DNA reads as TGTGCCATCATGAAAGCGGACGAGCAGTACTTC.

This clonotype was seen many times. The rearrangement links TRBV5-1 to TRBJ2-5; a possible D gene is TRBD1 (5 bases). Germline V gene data show CDR1 as SGHRS and CDR2 as YFSETQ. The CDR3 sequence is 14 residues long. V lost 2 bases, J lost 5 bases, and 13 bases lay in between. The CDR3 coding sequence is TGCGCCAGCAGCTTAGACAGCTTTAAGGAGACCCAGTACTTC. Encoded protein: CASSLDSFKETQYF.

This chain connects TRBV10-3 to TRBJ2-1, with D perhaps matching TRBD2 (6 bases). Looked up from germline, CDR1 is ENHRY and CDR2 is SYGVKD. The CDR3 is made up of 16 amino acids. The ends were cut back, 1 base at V and 10 bases at J, with 20 bases in the middle. CDR3 nucleotides: TGTGCCATCAGTGAGTACCGGGACTTAGGGCTGAGGGAGCAGTTCTTC. It yields the protein CAISEYRDLGLREQFF.

To note about this clonotype: Since a much larger clone is just one base distant, this may be a read error. V and J are TRBV28 and TRBJ2-1; D gene ambiguous. This CDR3 is 19 amino acids long. The V end lost 3 bases, the J end lost 2 bases, and 23 bases lay between the germline ends. Germline V gene data show CDR1 as MDHEN and CDR2 as SYDVKM. The CDR3 nucleotides are TGTGCCAGCAGTTTTAACAACGTACGTTCAACTTTAACCTACAATGAGCAGTTCTTC. Its protein is CASSFNNVRSTLTYNEQFF. The full variable domain, completed using reference TRBV28 and TRBJ2-1, is DVKVTQSSRYLVKRTGEKVFLECVQDMDHENMFWYRQDPGLGLRLIYFSYDVKMKEKGDIPEGYSVSREKKERFSLILESASTNQTSMYLCASSFNNVRSTLTYNEQFFGPGTRLTVL.

On this clonotype: This may be a read error: a much more frequent sequence differs by one nucleotide. The V call is TRBV29-1, the J call TRBJ2-7; no clear D. Germline loops: CDR1 SQVTM, CDR2 ANQGSEA. This CDR3 comprises 12 residues. Trimming pared 7 bases from V and 3 bases from J, leaving 13 bases between. In DNA, the CDR3 is TGCAGCGCTTCCTTGCGAAACTACGAGCAGTACTTC. Protein sequence: CSASLRNYEQYF.

Notes on this clonotype: This could be a read error, since a much larger clone is one nucleotide away. This sequence joins TRBV29-1 and TRBJ2-3, with D perhaps matching TRBD2 (6 bases). Germline values: CDR1 SQVTM, CDR2 ANQGSEA. V was trimmed by 7 bases and J by 1 base, leaving 9 bases between them. The CDR3 runs 12 residues. In nucleotides, the CDR3 is TGCAGCGGGAGGAGGGGCACAGATACGCAGTATTTT. Translated, it gives CSGRRGTDTQYF.

This clonotype has only a few counts. The rearrangement joins TRBV9 to TRBJ1-1, with 7 bases matching TRBD1. The CDR3 spans 13 residues. Germline trimming cut 2 bases from V and 6 bases from J; bases unmatched to any gene: 4. CDR1 and CDR2 (germline): SGDLS, YYNGEE. The CDR3, as DNA: TGTGCCAGCAGCGTCGACAGGGATGCTGAAGCTTTCTTT. Translated: CASSVDRDAEAFF.

This clonotype came up a few times. The rearrangement uses TRBV7-2 and TRBJ1-4; 10 bases match TRBD1. Germline V CDR1 and CDR2: SGHTA, FQGNSA. Unmatched junction bases numbered 1, after V lost 1 base and J lost 8 bases. The length of the CDR3 is 14 residues. CDR3 DNA sequence: TGTGCCAGCAGCTTAGGACAGGGGGCAGAAAAACTGTTTTTT. It codes for CASSLGQGAEKLFF.

In this sample, this clonotype turned up a few times. The chain is built from TRBV4-1 and TRBJ2-7, with D possibly matching TRBD1 (5 bases). From germline, CDR1 is MGHRA and CDR2 YSYEKL. The CDR3 runs to 15 residues. Trimming cost V 4 bases and J 0 bases, with 13 bases left between them. The chain's CDR3 is CASSPVDSNSYEQYF. For the CDR3, the DNA is TGCGCCAGCAGCCCCGTCGACAGCAACTCCTACGAGCAGTACTTC.

About this clonotype: A single base separates this from a much larger clone, so it may be a read error. The CDR3 sequence: CASGLQKDTEAFF. CDR3 bases: TGTGCCAGCGGACTACAGAAGGACACTGAAGCTTTCTTT. The chain uses TRBV7-2 and TRBJ1-1; no clear D gene. Germline CDR1 reads SGHTA; CDR2 reads FQGNSA. The germline V and J ends were trimmed by 8 bases and 3 bases, with 13 bases remaining between them. This CDR3 is built from 13 residues.

This clonotype was seen a handful of times. V and J are TRBV6-1 and TRBJ2-5; unclear D gene. The CDR3 sequence is 13 residues long. Germline CDR1 and CDR2: MNHNS and SASEGT. Trimming took 8 bases from V and 5 from J, leaving 15 bases between them. The CDR3 is CASAMFPRETQYF. The CDR3 coding sequence is TGTGCCAGCGCCATGTTCCCGCGTGAGACCCAGTACTTC.

In regard to this clonotype: One junction end disagrees with the germline gene, perhaps due to a read error. V usage is TRBV7-2 and J usage is TRBJ2-5, with 8 positions matching TRBD2. CDR3 length: 16 residues. Per germline, CDR1 SGHTA and CDR2 FQGNSA. CDR3 amino acids: CVSSPGGGRTQETQYF. CDR3 nucleotide sequence: TGTGTCAGCAGCCCCGGGGGCGGGAGGACCCAAGAGACCCAGTACTTC.

The chain joins TRBV6-1 to TRBJ2-6; 9 nucleotides match TRBD1. The ends lost 4 bases at V and 0 bases at J; junction bases unmatched: 7. CDR1 and CDR2 (germline): MNHNS, SASEGT. This CDR3 region has 18 residues. The CDR3 DNA sequence: TGTGCCAGCAGTGCAGCCGGGACAGGGTTCTCTGGGGCCAACGTCCTGACTTTC. Residues: CASSAAGTGFSGANVLTF.

The chain recombines TRBV3-1 with TRBJ1-4; the D gene is possibly TRBD1 (5 bases). Trimming shortened V by 0 bases and J by 8 bases, and 16 bases separated the two germline ends. There are 16 residues in the CDR3. The germline CDR1 and CDR2 sequences are LGHDT and YNNKEL (reference sequence). The CDR3 sequence is CASSQETGTLGEKLFF. Written as DNA, the CDR3 is TGTGCCAGCAGCCAAGAAACAGGAACCCTAGGGGAAAAACTGTTTTTT.

The chain employs TRBV2 and TRBJ1-4, with 9 bases matching TRBD1. The CDR3 has 13 residues. Germline CDR1 and CDR2: SNHLY and FYNNEI. J was trimmed by 4 bases and V by 6 bases; bases with no gene match: 0. CDR3 amino acids: CASRGQGNEKLFF. CDR3 coding DNA: TGTGCCAGCAGGGGACAGGGTAATGAAAAACTGTTTTTT. Supplemented by reference TRBV2 and TRBJ1-4, the full variable domain reads EPEVTQTPSHQVTQMGQEVILRCVPISNHLYFYWYRQILGQKVEFLVSFYNNEISEKSEIFDDQFSVERPDGSNFTLKIRSTKLEDSAMYFCASRGQGNEKLFFGSGTQLSVL.

This sequence joins TRBV28 and TRBJ2-7; D is undetermined. Germline V gene sequence: CDR1 MDHEN, CDR2 SYDVKM. The CDR3 consists of 14 residues. The ends were cut back, 5 bases at V and 1 base at J, with 12 bases in the middle. CDR3 sequence reads: CASSTYGSSYEQYF. As DNA, the CDR3 is TGTGCCAGCAGTACGTACGGGTCATCCTACGAGCAGTACTTC. Complete variable domain (other parts from reference TRBV28 and TRBJ2-7): DVKVTQSSRYLVKRTGEKVFLECVQDMDHENMFWYRQDPGLGLRLIYFSYDVKMKEKGDIPEGYSVSREKKERFSLILESASTNQTSMYLCASSTYGSSYEQYFGPGTRLTVT.

This clonotype has a count of ten or more. The V gene is TRBV9, the J gene TRBJ2-1; a possible D gene is TRBD2 (6 bases). The CDR3 runs 14 residues. Trimming pared 5 bases from V and 6 bases from J, leaving 15 bases between. The germline CDR1 and CDR2 sequences are SGDLS and YYNGEE. The CDR3, as DNA: TGTGCCAGCAGGGAAAGCGGGTTGGGCAATGAGCAGTTCTTC. Protein sequence: CASRESGLGNEQFF.

A note on this clonotype: This may come from a read error, since a much larger clone is one base off. The genes are TRBV7-2 and TRBJ2-4; 7 bases fit TRBD2. Germline CDR1 SGHTA, CDR2 FQGNSA. The length of the CDR3 is 15 residues. In nucleotides, the CDR3 is TGTGCCAGCAGCTTAGGGACCCTGGGAGGGTACGAGCAGAACTTC. Amino acids: CASSLGTLGGYEQNF.

Only a few counts were recorded for this clonotype. The chain's CDR3 is CASSLGSGVRSYNEQFF. The CDR3 DNA is TGTGCCAGCAGCTTGGGTAGCGGGGTGAGGTCCTACAATGAGCAGTTCTTC. This sequence joins TRBV5-4 and TRBJ2-1, with 8 bases identical to TRBD2. CDR1 SGHNT and CDR2 YYREEE come from the germline V gene (reference sequence). V trimming: 0 bases; J trimming: 1 base; junction bases outside the gene matches: 6. This CDR3 spans 17 amino acids.

The chain carries TRBV27 and TRBJ2-1, with a weak D call TRBD1 (6 bases). The germline V gene encodes CDR1 MNHEY and CDR2 SMNVEV (reference sequence). The CDR3 has 16 residues. Trimming removed 0 bases from V and 4 bases from J, with 13 bases in between. The CDR3 DNA is TGTGCCAGCAGTTTATCGATGGGGCAGGGGTACAATGAGCAGTTCTTC. Translated, it gives CASSLSMGQGYNEQFF.

This clonotype has more than one count but fewer than ten. The chain uses TRBV20-1 and TRBJ2-7; 8 bases are a match to TRBD1. The CDR3 extends over 15 amino acids. V shed 6 bases and J 1 base; nucleotides not matched to a gene: 11. Germline V CDR1 and CDR2: DFQATT, SNEGSKA (reference sequence). CDR3 region: CSARPEQGVSYEQYF. The CDR3 nucleotides are TGCAGTGCCCGGCCGGAACAGGGGGTGTCCTACGAGCAGTACTTC.

This clonotype was observed a few times. Just one base apart from a much larger clone, this may be a read error. V usage is TRBV20-1 and J usage is TRBJ1-2; TRBD1 matches 9 bases. Germline assignment: CDR1 DFQATT and CDR2 SNEGSKA (reference sequence). The CDR3 extends over 12 amino acids. CDR3 in DNA: TGCAGGGCTAGACAGGGGGACTATGGCTACACCTTC. The encoded protein is CRARQGDYGYTF.

The chain recombines TRBV6-2 or TRBV6-3 with TRBJ1-5; 8 bases are shared with TRBD1. CDR1 is MNHEY, CDR2 SVGEGT, per germline. The J segment lost 4 bases and the V segment lost 2 bases, leaving 4 bases of the junction unmatched. This CDR3 spans 15 amino acids. The CDR3 nucleotides read TGTGCCAGCAGTTACGGGCAGGGGGCAAATCAGCCCCAGCATTTT. This translates into CASSYGQGANQPQHF.

The gene calls are TRBV4-1 and TRBJ1-2, with D possibly being TRBD1 (6 bases). The V and J ends lost 2 bases and 4 bases respectively, with 14 bases between them. The V gene's germline CDR1 is MGHRA and CDR2 YSYEKL. The CDR3 covers 15 residues. CDR3 DNA: TGCGCCAGCAGCCAACGGGACATCAACGCCTATGGCTACACCTTC. Protein product: CASSQRDINAYGYTF.

This clonotype was recorded a few times. The chain has TRBV7-9 and TRBJ1-4, with a possible D match to TRBD1 (6 bases). Germline-derived CDR1 and CDR2 are SEHNR and FQNEAQ (reference sequence). V was clipped by 4 bases and J by 7 bases, with 16 bases between them. The CDR3 runs to 15 residues. Written as DNA, the CDR3 is TGTGCCAGCAGCTCACTCCAGGGGAGTCGTGAAAAACTGTTTTTT. Translating gives CASSSLQGSREKLFF.

This clonotype has a count of ten or more. The chain has TRBV4-1 and TRBJ2-3; D unresolved. The V end lost 4 bases, the J end lost 5 bases, and 10 bases lay between the germline ends. The CDR3 length is 13 residues. Germline V gene data show CDR1 as MGHRA and CDR2 as YSYEKL. CDR3 sequence reads: CASSRALRDTQYF. CDR3 DNA: TGCGCCAGCAGCCGCGCTCTCCGAGATACGCAGTATTTT.